Below are 16 T cell receptor beta chains sequenced from a single sample in a study of T cells in Graves' hyperthyroidism and ophthalmopathy. The CDR3 regions of TCR beta were amplified from RNA transcripts. HTBI primers were used for first-round RT-PCR of the TCR CDR3. TCRdb re-called the multiplex PCR reads with MiXCR, one entry per CDR3 protein. The data show roughly 600,000 distinct CDR3 sequences, roughly 15% seen once. Sample: blood. The receptors originated from a woman between 50 and 59 years old with Graves' ophthalmopathy.

This clonotype was counted ten times or more. This rearrangement joins TRBV9 to TRBJ2-1; the match to TRBD2 covers 10 bases. Unmatched junction bases numbered 9, after V lost 0 bases and J lost 6 bases. Germline V CDR1 and CDR2: SGDLS, YYNGEE. This CDR3 has 17 amino acids. CDR3 DNA sequence: TGTGCCAGCAGCGTAGACAGGAGACTAGCGGGTCTCAATGAGCAGTTCTTC. Protein: CASSVDRRLAGLNEQFF.

This clonotype was counted between two and nine times. A single base separates this from a much larger clone, so it may be a read error. The V gene is TRBV20-1, the J gene TRBJ2-7, with D maybe TRBD2 (6 bases). The CDR3 totals 13 residues. The germline gives CDR1 DFQATT, CDR2 SNEGSKA (reference sequence). Trimming removed 3 bases from V and 8 bases from J, with 17 bases in between. Written as DNA, the CDR3 is TGCAGTGCTAGTAGACTAGTGATCTCCAAGCAGTACTTC. It is translated as CSASRLVISKQYF.

This clonotype was counted many times. V usage is TRBV18 and J usage is TRBJ2-3; possible D gene TRBD1, 6 bases. V lost 5 bases and J 2 bases, leaving 14 bases between the germline ends. Germline V gene lookup returns CDR1 KGHSH and CDR2 LQKENI. The CDR3 length is 15 residues. The CDR3 loop reads CASSRDTTDTDTQYF. In nucleotides, the CDR3 is TGTGCCAGCTCAAGGGACACCACCGACACAGATACGCAGTATTTT.

This clonotype has only a few counts. The chain links TRBV7-6 to TRBJ1-5; D is perhaps TRBD1 (6 bases). The germline CDR1 and CDR2 sequences are SGHVS and FNYEAQ. The CDR3 runs to 17 residues. Trimming took off 5 bases at V and 2 bases at J, with 19 bases between the two ends. For the CDR3, the DNA is TGTGCCAGCAGCCAGGAAACAGGGACGAGGGGCAATCAGCCCCAGCATTTT. Protein sequence: CASSQETGTRGNQPQHF.

This clonotype appeared once. A much larger clone lies a single base off, so this may be a read error. The chain has TRBV5-1 and TRBJ2-6; possibly TRBD1 for D (5 bases). The CDR3 is 14 amino acids. CDR1 is SGHRS and CDR2 is YFSETQ in the germline V gene. DNA for the CDR3: TGCGCCAGCAGCTTGGCTACTGGGGCCGACGTCCTGACTTTC. As protein: CASSLATGADVLTF.

The chain recombines TRBV5-1 with TRBJ2-2; D is perhaps TRBD1 (6 bases). Trimming stripped 4 bases from V and 5 bases from J, with 9 bases between. Germline CDR1 SGHRS, CDR2 YFSETQ. The CDR3 is made up of 13 amino acids. CDR3 nucleotide sequence: TGCGCCAGCAGCCGGGACAATACCGGGGAGCTGTTTTTT. Amino acid sequence: CASSRDNTGELFF.

V gene TRBV20-1 combines with J gene TRBJ2-1, with 9 bases matching TRBD2. V shed 5 bases and J 0 bases; nucleotides not matched to a gene: 5. Germline assignment: CDR1 DFQATT and CDR2 SNEGSKA (reference sequence). The CDR3 has 15 amino acids. The CDR3 loop is CSAFGLAISYNEQFF. In DNA form, the CDR3 reads TGCAGTGCTTTCGGACTAGCGATCTCCTACAATGAGCAGTTCTTC.

This clonotype came up many times. The gene calls are TRBV7-2 and TRBJ1-3; D uncertain. From germline, CDR1 is SGHTA and CDR2 FQGNSA. CDR3 size: 14 residues. V was shortened by 5 bases and J by 0 bases, with 8 bases between the two germline ends. The CDR3 spells CASSPKDSGNTIYF. DNA of the CDR3: TGTGCCAGCAGCCCGAAAGACTCTGGAAACACCATATATTTT.

This clonotype appeared many times. The genes are TRBV28 and TRBJ2-1; D is unclear. The V and J ends lost 6 bases and 6 bases respectively, with 6 bases between them. Germline V lookup: CDR1 MDHEN, CDR2 SYDVKM. The CDR3 extends over 11 amino acids. The chain's CDR3 is CASSLSNEQFF. CDR3 coding DNA: TGTGCCAGCAGCCTTAGCAATGAGCAGTTCTTC.

This clonotype has more than one count but fewer than ten. The J gene is TRBJ2-1, the V gene TRBV9; possibly TRBD1 for D (6 bases). Germline CDR1 SGDLS, CDR2 YYNGEE. V lost 2 bases and J lost 3, with 21 bases in between. This CDR3 contains 18 residues. CDR3 residues: CASSVPSSRDNYYNEQFF. CDR3 sequence (DNA): TGTGCCAGCAGCGTTCCATCGTCCCGGGACAACTACTACAATGAGCAGTTCTTC.

In its sample, this clonotype was seen a few times. The chain joins TRBV24-1 to TRBJ2-2; tentatively, D is TRBD1 (6 bases). Germline V lookup: CDR1 KGHDR, CDR2 SFDVKD. Between the trimmed V and J ends, which lost 4 bases and 0 bases, there was a span of 11 bases. The CDR3 length is 16 residues. CDR3 bases: TGTGCCACCAGTGACCCCGGACAGTCGAACACCGGGGAGCTGTTTTTT. It codes for CATSDPGQSNTGELFF.

This clonotype was detected a few times. V is TRBV5-1 and J is TRBJ2-5; D remains unclear. V lost 0 bases and J lost 0, with 15 bases in between. The length of the CDR3 is 17 residues. The V gene's germline CDR1 is SGHRS and CDR2 YFSETQ. CDR3 sequence (DNA): TGCGCCAGCAGCTTGGGTGATACCGGTGGATACCAAGAGACCCAGTACTTC. Its translation: CASSLGDTGGYQETQYF.

This clonotype was counted ten times or more. This sequence joins TRBV7-8 and TRBJ1-6, with D possibly TRBD1 on 6 matching bases. Looked up from germline, CDR1 is SGHVS and CDR2 is FQNEAQ. Trimming removed 1 base at V and 7 bases at J, with 11 bases between. This CDR3 contains 15 residues. The CDR3 DNA is TGTGCCAGCAGCTTAGTCGCGGGGACAAATTCACCCCTCCACTTT. Translating gives CASSLVAGTNSPLHF.

This clonotype has a count of ten or more. This chain connects TRBV2 to TRBJ2-7; unclear D gene. Germline CDR1 reads SNHLY; CDR2 reads FYNNEI. Trimming removed 5 bases at V and 3 bases at J, with 8 bases between. The CDR3 sequence is 12 residues long. CDR3 in amino acids: CASSPDNYEQYF. In DNA, the CDR3 is TGTGCCAGCAGTCCCGACAACTACGAGCAGTACTTC.

This clonotype was seen only a few times. This chain links TRBV20-1 with TRBJ2-3; 9 nucleotides match TRBD2. Germline V CDR1 and CDR2: DFQATT, SNEGSKA (reference sequence). With V trimmed by 0 bases and J by 1 base, 5 bases remained unmatched. The CDR3 is 16 residues long. The CDR3 nucleotides are TGCAGTGCTAGAGATCAATTAGCGGGAGGCACAGATACGCAGTATTTT. Translating gives CSARDQLAGGTDTQYF.

On this clonotype itself: Given a much more abundant clone one base away, this may be a read error. V usage is TRBV27 and J usage is TRBJ1-6; no firm D call. The germline V gene encodes CDR1 MNHEY and CDR2 SMNVEV (reference sequence). CDR3 length equals 15 residues. DNA of the CDR3: TGTGTCACCTCCCCAGTGAGCTCCTATAATTCACCCCTCCACTTT. It yields the protein CVTSPVSSYNSPLHF.